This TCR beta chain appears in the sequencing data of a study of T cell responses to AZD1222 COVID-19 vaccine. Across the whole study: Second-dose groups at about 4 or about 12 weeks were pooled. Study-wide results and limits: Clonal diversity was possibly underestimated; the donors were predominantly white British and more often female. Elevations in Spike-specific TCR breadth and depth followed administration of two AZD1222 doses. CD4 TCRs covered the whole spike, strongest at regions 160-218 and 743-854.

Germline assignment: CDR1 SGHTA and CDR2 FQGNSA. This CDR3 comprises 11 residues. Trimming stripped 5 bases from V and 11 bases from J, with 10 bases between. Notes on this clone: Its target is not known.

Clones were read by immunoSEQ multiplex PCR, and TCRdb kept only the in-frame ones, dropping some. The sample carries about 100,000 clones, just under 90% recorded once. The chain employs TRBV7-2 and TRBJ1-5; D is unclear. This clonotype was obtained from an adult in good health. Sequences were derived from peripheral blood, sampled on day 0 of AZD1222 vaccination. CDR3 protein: CASSLGSTQHF. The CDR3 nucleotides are TGTGCCAGCAGCCTCGGTTCGACCCAGCATTTT.